These T cell receptor beta chains were read from a single sample in a study of blood T cells in healthy people across ages. From the 5' RACE reads, TCRdb called clonotypes with MiXCR, one entry per CDR3 protein. The sample has over 600,000 distinct CDR3 sequences; approximately 60% are singletons. Sequenced sample: blood. These receptors all stem from a man aged 35-49 years in good health. Each CDR3 is given with its conserved first and last residue. A D gene is named only where the DNA matches it firmly. Clone size is given for some rows only: seen once, a few or many times, or a class if the clone is expanded.

CDR3 length	D gene	V gene	J gene	clone size	CDR3 DNA	CDR3 protein
18	TRBD1	TRBV7-3	TRBJ2-6	few	TGTGCCAGCAGCAAACCACAGGGGGGTGTATCTGGGGCCAACGTCCTGACTTTC	CASSKPQGGVSGANVLTF
14	TRBD1	TRBV11-3	TRBJ2-5	few	TGTGCCAGCAGCTTAGATGACAGGGAAGAGACCCAGTACTTC	CASSLDDREETQYF
15	.	TRBV9	TRBJ1-6	.	TGTGCCAGCAGCGTAGGGGGGGGCCTAAATTCACCCCTCCACTTT	CASSVGGGLNSPLHF
15	.	TRBV5-1	TRBJ2-3	.	TGCGCCAGCAGCGTCGAGAGCCGTACCACAGATACGCAGTATTTT	CASSVESRTTDTQYF
15	.	TRBV7-2	TRBJ2-7	few	TGTGCCAGCAGCTTAGCGGTAGATCTTTCCTACGAGCAGTACTTC	CASSLAVDLSYEQYF
14	.	TRBV29-1	TRBJ2-7	.	TGCAGCGTGGGCGGGGACGCCACGGTAGACGAGCAGTACTTC	CSVGGDATVDEQYF
14	.	TRBV12-5	TRBJ2-1	few	TGTGCTAGTGGACGGGGGACACCGGGCGATGAGCAGTTCTTC	CASGRGTPGDEQFF
16	.	TRBV5-1	TRBJ2-7	.	TGCGCCAGCAGCCCCCCCGGACAGCGAGGAGCCTACGAGCAGTACTTC	CASSPPGQRGAYEQYF
15	TRBD1	TRBV4-1	TRBJ2-7	few	TGCGCCAGCAGCCGCCAGACAGGGTTGGCCTACGAGCAGTACTTC	CASSRQTGLAYEQYF
14	.	TRBV28	TRBJ1-5	few	TGTGCCAGCAGTCTACAGGCTGTGGGACAGCCCCAGCATTTT	CASSLQAVGQPQHF
14	.	TRBV7-2	TRBJ2-7	.	TGTGCCAGCAGCCGGAAGAGAGGGCTGTACGAGCAGTACTTC	CASSRKRGLYEQYF
18	TRBD2	TRBV27	TRBJ2-1	.	TGTGCCAGCACCACGACTAGCGGGGGGGCTCGTTCCTACAATGAGCAGTTCTTC	CASTTTSGGARSYNEQFF
15	.	TRBV20-1	TRBJ2-3	.	TGCAGTGCTAGAGCCGAGGGAGTGGGCACAGATACGCAGTATTTT	CSARAEGVGTDTQYF
11	TRBD1	TRBV29-1	TRBJ2-7	few	TGCAGCTTTCGACAGGGCCACGAGCAGTACTTC	CSFRQGHEQYF
16	TRBD1	TRBV9	TRBJ2-1	.	TGTGCCAGCAGCCCCTTGGACAGGGGAGGTCGCAATGAGCAGTTCTTC	CASSPLDRGGRNEQFF
16	TRBD2	TRBV27	TRBJ2-3	.	TGTGCCAGCACTTCTTTGGGACTAGCGGGACCAGATACGCAGTATTTT	CASTSLGLAGPDTQYF
14	.	TRBV27	TRBJ1-4	few	TGTGCCAGCAGTTGGGACCGCTACAATGAAAAACTGTTTTTT	CASSWDRYNEKLFF
16	TRBD1	TRBV5-1	TRBJ1-1	.	TGCGCCAGCAGCTTGGTCAGGGACAGAAGAGGCACTGAAGCTTTCTTT	CASSLVRDRRGTEAFF
14	TRBD1	TRBV29-1	TRBJ2-3	.	TGCAGCGTGCGACAGGGTCCGGGGACAGATACGCAGTATTTT	CSVRQGPGTDTQYF
14	TRBD2	TRBV29-1	TRBJ2-3	.	TGCAGCGTCGCAAGCGGGGCTGGGGCAGATACGCAGTATTTT	CSVASGAGADTQYF
16	.	TRBV5-1	TRBJ2-5	.	TGCGCCAGCAGCTTGGAACTTCGCCCAGAGGCCGAGACCCAGTACTTC	CASSLELRPEAETQYF
15	.	TRBV2	TRBJ1-2	few	TGTGCCAGCAGTTCAAAGAGGAACCCAGACTATGGCTACACCTTC	CASSSKRNPDYGYTF
15	.	TRBV7-2	TRBJ1-2	once	TGTGCCAGCAGCTTAAAAGATAAGGGTTCCTATGGCTACACCTTC	CASSLKDKGSYGYTF
14	TRBD1	TRBV29-1	TRBJ2-3	.	TGCAGCGCACCACAGGGGGGTCGGTCAGATACGCAGTATTTT	CSAPQGGRSDTQYF
13	.	TRBV6-5	TRBJ2-7	few	TGTGCCAGCAGTTCCTTCAGGAAGTACGAGCAGTACTTC	CASSSFRKYEQYF
15	.	TRBV7-8	TRBJ1-1	.	TGTGCCAGCAGCTTAGCGCGGACAGCCTACACTGAAGCTTTCTTT	CASSLARTAYTEAFF
13	.	TRBV12-3/TRBV12-4	TRBJ2-7	few	TGTGCCAGCAGTTTGCGGCTCCAAGAGGAGCAGTACTTC	CASSLRLQEEQYF
14	.	TRBV20-1	TRBJ2-1	.	TGCAGTGCTAGAGATCGTAGAGGGCGTTACGAGCAGTTCTTC	CSARDRRGRYEQFF
15	.	TRBV2	TRBJ1-5	.	TGTGCCAGCAGTGAACTACCATATAGCAATCAGCCCCAGCATTTT	CASSELPYSNQPQHF
16	TRBD2	TRBV7-2	TRBJ2-3	.	TGTGCCAGCAGCTATCGACTAGCGGGGCTTACAGATACGCAGTATTTT	CASSYRLAGLTDTQYF
15	TRBD2	TRBV11-2	TRBJ2-7	.	TGTGCCAGCAGCTTAGAAGCGGGAGTCTACAATGAGCAGTACTTC	CASSLEAGVYNEQYF
16	.	TRBV28	TRBJ2-1	many	TGTGCCAGCAGTTCACTGACCCCCTCCCTGGGCAATGAGCAGTTCTTC	CASSSLTPSLGNEQFF
13	TRBD1	TRBV28	TRBJ2-1	few	TGTGCCAGCAGGGGACAGACATACAATGAGCAGTTCTTC	CASRGQTYNEQFF
13	TRBD2	TRBV5-1	TRBJ2-3	.	TGCGCCAGCGGGCTAGCGGCCACAGATACGCAGTATTTT	CASGLAATDTQYF
13	.	TRBV29-1	TRBJ2-7	.	TGCAGCGTAGAAACAGGGCGCTCCTACGAGCAGTACTTC	CSVETGRSYEQYF
17	.	TRBV24-1	TRBJ2-5	.	TGTGCCACCAGTGACTCTGTTACAAGGGACCACTGGGGGACCCAGTACTTC	CATSDSVTRDHWGTQYF
16	TRBD1	TRBV12-3/TRBV12-4	TRBJ1-2	.	TGTGCCAGCAGTTTAGTAGGCACAGGGGAGATTTATGGCTACACCTTC	CASSLVGTGEIYGYTF
16	TRBD2	TRBV3-1	TRBJ2-5	.	TGTGCCAGCAGCCAACCTCTAGCGGCTAACCAAGAGACCCAGTACTTC	CASSQPLAANQETQYF
16	.	TRBV5-6	TRBJ2-7	.	TGTGCCAGCACCAAATGGTCACAGGGTGAATCCTACGAGCAGTACTTC	CASTKWSQGESYEQYF
14	.	TRBV27	TRBJ2-1	once	TGTGCCAGCACCACCCATCAAAGCTACAATGAGCAGTTCTTC	CASTTHQSYNEQFF
14	.	TRBV28	TRBJ2-7	.	TGTGCCAGCAGTTTTCCCGCCAGAAAACACGAGCAGTACTTC	CASSFPARKHEQYF
13	.	TRBV3-1	TRBJ2-5	.	TGTGCCAGCAGCCAAGGCACCTATGAGACCCAGTACTTC	CASSQGTYETQYF
16	TRBD1	TRBV6-2/TRBV6-3	TRBJ1-2	.	TGTGCCAGCAGCGATGATCCGGGACAGGGAAAAAGTGGCTACACCTTC	CASSDDPGQGKSGYTF
14	.	TRBV6-5	TRBJ1-5	.	TGTGCCAGCAGTGATCAGGGTTACAATCAGCCCCAGCATTTT	CASSDQGYNQPQHF
15	.	TRBV27	TRBJ1-1	.	TGTGCCAGCAGTTTATATCCGGAAACCGACACTGAAGCTTTCTTT	CASSLYPETDTEAFF
16	.	TRBV25-1	TRBJ2-6	.	TGTGCCAGCAGTGACATTGGGGGGTCTGGGGCCAACGTCCTGACTTTC	CASSDIGGSGANVLTF
16	TRBD1	TRBV29-1	TRBJ2-7	.	TGCAGCGTTCAAACGGACAGGCTGCTCAGCTCCTACGAGCAGTACTTC	CSVQTDRLLSSYEQYF